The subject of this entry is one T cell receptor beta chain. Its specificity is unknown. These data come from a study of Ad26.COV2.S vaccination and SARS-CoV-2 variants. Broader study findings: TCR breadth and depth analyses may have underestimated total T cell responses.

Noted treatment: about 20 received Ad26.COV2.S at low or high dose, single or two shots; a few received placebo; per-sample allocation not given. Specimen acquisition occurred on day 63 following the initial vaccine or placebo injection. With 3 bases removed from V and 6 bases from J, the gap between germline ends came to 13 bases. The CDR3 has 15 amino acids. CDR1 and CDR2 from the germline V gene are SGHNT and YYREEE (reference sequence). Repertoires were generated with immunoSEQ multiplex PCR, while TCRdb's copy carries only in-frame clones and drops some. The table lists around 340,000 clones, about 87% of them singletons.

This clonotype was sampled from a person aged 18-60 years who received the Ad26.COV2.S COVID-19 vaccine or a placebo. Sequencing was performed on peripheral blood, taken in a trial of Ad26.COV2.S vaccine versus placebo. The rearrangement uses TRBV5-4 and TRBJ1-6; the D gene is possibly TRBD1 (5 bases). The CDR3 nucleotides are TGTGCCAGCAGCTCGGGACGGGGGACTAATTCACCCCTCCACTTT. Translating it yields CASSSGRGTNSPLHF.